Listed here are 16 T cell receptor beta chains from one sample, sequenced in a study of blood T cell repertoires in COVID-19. TCRdb's table, derived via immunoSEQ multiplex PCR, lists solely in-frame clones and lacks some. The sample carries hundreds of thousands of clones, around 80% recorded once. The sample consisted of peripheral blood. Source of these receptors: an elderly woman with acute or convalescent COVID-19.

This clone was observed a few times. This rearrangement joins TRBV9 to TRBJ2-3; 9 bases map to TRBD2. The CDR3 is 17 residues long. With 0 bases clipped from V and 5 bases from J, the junction kept 10 bases outside the gene matches. Per germline, CDR1 SGDLS and CDR2 YYNGEE. CDR3 sequence: CASSVVGMRGGGDTQYF. In DNA, the CDR3 is TGTGCCAGCAGCGTAGTTGGTATGCGGGGGGGTGGAGATACGCAGTATTTT. Supplemented by reference TRBV9 and TRBJ2-3, the full variable domain reads DSGVTQTPKHLITATGQRVTLRCSPRSGDLSVYWYQQSLDQGLQFLIQYYNGEERAKGNILERFSAQQFPDLHSELNLSSLELGDSALYFCASSVVGMRGGGDTQYFGPGTRLTVL.

Regarding this clone: Distinct nucleotide sequences in the sample also encode this CDR3. The V call is TRBV6-2 or TRBV6-3, the J call TRBJ2-2, with a possible D match to TRBD2 (5 bases). Germline V gives CDR1 MNHEY, CDR2 SVGEGT. V was trimmed by 2 bases and J by 1 base, leaving 5 bases between them. This CDR3 is 14 amino acids long. CDR3 in amino acids: CASSYGRNTGELFF. CDR3 coding DNA: TGTGCCAGCAGTTACGGGAGGAACACCGGGGAGCTGTTTTTT.

Of note for this clone: Distinct nucleotide sequences in the sample also encode this CDR3. The chain is built from TRBV5-1 and TRBJ2-2, with D possibly matching TRBD1 (6 bases). CDR1 is SGHRS, CDR2 YFSETQ, per germline. The CDR3 runs 14 residues. Trimming stripped 5 bases from V and 3 bases from J, with 11 bases between. CDR3 sequence: CASRRDIDTGELFF. CDR3 nucleotides: TGCGCCAGCAGGAGGGACATCGACACCGGGGAGCTGTTTTTT. Filled out from reference TRBV5-1 and TRBJ2-2, the complete variable domain reads KAGVTQTPRYLIKTRGQQVTLSCSPISGHRSVSWYQQTPGQGLQFLFEYFSETQRNKGNFPGRFSGRQFSNSRSEMNVSTLELGDSALYLCASRRDIDTGELFFGEGSRLTVL.

This rearrangement joins TRBV9 to TRBJ1-2; TRBD1 might be the D (5 bases). Germline CDR1 SGDLS, CDR2 YYNGEE. This CDR3 is built from 16 residues. Trimming pared 3 bases from V and 4 bases from J, leaving 19 bases between. The CDR3 region is CASSDLTEAGGYGYTF. The CDR3 DNA reads as TGTGCCAGCAGCGACTTAACAGAAGCCGGGGGCTATGGCTACACCTTC.

The chain uses TRBV28 and TRBJ1-6; D unresolved. The CDR3 has 13 residues. V shed 5 bases and J shed 14 bases, with 16 bases lying between them. Germline values: CDR1 MDHEN, CDR2 SYDVKM. CDR3 residues: CASSPQTERSLHF. CDR3 in DNA: TGTGCCAGCAGTCCTCAGACCGAGCGGTCCCTCCACTTT.

The rearrangement uses TRBV7-2 and TRBJ2-7; TRBD1 aligns across 8 bases. Per germline, CDR1 SGHTA and CDR2 FQGNSA. Trimming removed 6 bases from V and 0 bases from J; junction bases left unmatched: 7. CDR3 length: 15 amino acids. Here the CDR3 DNA reads TGTGCCAGCAGAACGCGACAGGGGAACTCCTACGAGCAGTACTTC. It specifies CASRTRQGNSYEQYF.

The chain couples TRBV6-5 to TRBJ1-1, with 10 bases fitting TRBD1. CDR1 is MNHEY and CDR2 is SVGAGI in the germline V gene. Trimming cost V 2 bases and J 7 bases; bases outside gene matches: 4. The length of the CDR3 is 14 residues. Here the CDR3 reads CASSYGTGAREAFF. DNA for the CDR3: TGTGCCAGCAGTTACGGGACAGGGGCGCGTGAAGCTTTCTTT.

This clone was picked up one time. This rearrangement joins TRBV5-6 to TRBJ1-2; tentatively, D is TRBD1 (5 bases). The CDR3 has 15 amino acids. In germline, CDR1 is SGHDT, CDR2 YYEEEE. V lost 3 bases to trimming and J lost 3 bases, with 15 bases between them. Written as DNA, the CDR3 is TGTGCCAGCAGCTACCCCGACAGAGAGCACTATGGCTACACCTTC. Translating it yields CASSYPDREHYGYTF.

The chain uses TRBV3-1 (or the pseudogene TRBV3-2) and TRBJ2-5, with D perhaps TRBD1 (5 bases). From germline, CDR1 is LGHDT and CDR2 YNNKEL (reference sequence). Trimming removed 1 base from V and 8 bases from J, with 11 bases in between. The CDR3 length is 13 residues. CDR3 sequence: CASSQAAGNTQYF. The DNA for the CDR3 is TGTGCCAGCAGCCAAGCGGCAGGGAATACCCAGTACTTC.

The rearrangement joins TRBV5-6 to TRBJ2-5, with D unclear. Germline CDR1 reads SGHDT; CDR2 reads YYEEEE. The germline V and J ends were trimmed by 0 bases and 7 bases, with 7 bases remaining between them. The CDR3 runs to 12 residues. The CDR3 bases are TGTGCCAGCAGCTTGGATGTTAGGACCCAGTACTTC. Protein: CASSLDVRTQYF. Full variable domain (remainder filled in from reference TRBV5-6 and TRBJ2-5): DAGVTQSPTHLIKTRGQQVTLRCSPKSGHDTVSWYQQALGQGPQFIFQYYEEEERQRGNFPDRFSGHQFPNYSSELNVNALLLGDSALYLCASSLDVRTQYFGPGTRLLVL.

The chain has TRBV7-2 and TRBJ2-7, with 8 bases matching TRBD2. From germline, CDR1 is SGHTA and CDR2 FQGNSA. Trimming cost V 5 bases and J 2 bases; bases outside gene matches: 8. This CDR3 region has 15 residues. This chain's CDR3 is CASSLVGLVPYEQYF. Written as DNA, the CDR3 is TGTGCCAGCAGCCTGGTGGGACTAGTCCCCTACGAGCAGTACTTC.

Only a few counts were recorded for this clone. V and J are TRBV5-4 and TRBJ1-1, with D tentatively TRBD1 (5 bases). This CDR3 is built from 14 residues. Germline assignment: CDR1 SGHNT and CDR2 YYREEE (reference sequence). Trimming removed 4 bases from V and 5 bases from J, with 15 bases in between. CDR3 amino acids: CASSKRQLGTEAFF. Here the CDR3 DNA reads TGTGCCAGCAGCAAGAGACAGCTGGGGACTGAAGCTTTCTTT.

The chain uses TRBV5-5 and TRBJ1-5; D is possibly TRBD1 (6 bases). The CDR3 covers 15 residues. V was pared by 1 base and J by 3 bases, with 11 bases between. The germline V gene has CDR1 SGHKS and CDR2 YYEKEE (reference sequence). The CDR3 loop reads CASSLSGAINQPQHF. CDR3 DNA sequence: TGTGCCAGCAGCTTGTCAGGGGCGATCAATCAGCCCCAGCATTTT.

This clone was found a few times. The rearrangement links TRBV9 to TRBJ2-1; 7 bases are a match to TRBD2. CDR3 length: 15 amino acids. The V segment lost 0 bases and the J segment 4 bases; nucleotides outside the gene matches: 4. Germline CDR1 reads SGDLS; CDR2 reads YYNGEE. As DNA, the CDR3 is TGTGCCAGCAGCGTAGTGTCGGGGGGATACAATGAGCAGTTCTTC. Amino acids: CASSVVSGGYNEQFF.

The CDR3 nucleotides are TGTGCCATCAGTGAGGGACAGGGGGGAGAGACCCAGTACTTC. Translating it yields CAISEGQGGETQYF. This chain links TRBV10-3 with TRBJ2-5; 10 bases align to TRBD1. From germline, CDR1 is ENHRY and CDR2 SYGVKD. Germline trimming cut 2 bases from V and 4 bases from J; bases unmatched to any gene: 1. This CDR3 has 14 residues.

The V gene is TRBV18, the J gene TRBJ1-1; D is uncertain. The V gene's germline CDR1 is KGHSH and CDR2 LQKENI. The V gene lost 5 bases and the J gene lost 5 bases, with 15 bases spanning the gap. The CDR3 is made up of 14 amino acids. CDR3 residues: CASSESGGRTEAFF. The DNA of the CDR3 is TGTGCCAGCTCAGAAAGCGGCGGGAGGACTGAAGCTTTCTTT.